Below are 27 T cell receptor beta chains sequenced from a single sample in a study of blood T cell repertoires in COVID-19. Here immunoSEQ multiplex PCR was the method, and the copy in TCRdb shows in-frame clones only, minus some. The data contain tens of thousands of clones, around 87% of them singletons. The sample comprised peripheral blood. The receptor source for this set is a man aged 55-75 years with active or convalescent COVID-19.

CDR3 coding DNA: TGTGCCAGCAGCCCGGTCGCGGGCACCGGGGAGCTGTTTTTT. It is translated as CASSPVAGTGELFF. The V gene is TRBV3-1 (or the pseudogene TRBV3-2), the J gene TRBJ2-2; tentative D call: TRBD2 (5 bases). The CDR3 length is 14 residues. Germline V gene sequence: CDR1 LGHDT, CDR2 YNNKEL (reference sequence). Trimming left V 4 bases short and J 4 bases short, with 10 bases between.

This clone was detected only once. CDR3 in amino acids: CASSEDRGHTEAFF. CDR3 DNA sequence: TGCGCCAGCAGTGAGGACAGGGGACACACTGAAGCTTTCTTT. The gene calls are TRBV10-1 and TRBJ1-1, with 8 bases fitting TRBD1. Germline assignment: CDR1 WNHNN and CDR2 SYGVQD (reference sequence). The CDR3 totals 14 residues. The J segment lost 3 bases and the V segment lost 2 bases, leaving 2 bases of the junction unmatched.

The chain combines TRBV5-1 with TRBJ2-1; 7 bases match TRBD1. J gave up 8 bases and V 4 bases, and 12 bases lay outside the gene matches. CDR3 length: 15 residues. Per the germline V gene, CDR1 is SGHRS and CDR2 is YFSETQ. The CDR3 DNA sequence: TGCGCCAGCAGCCGTGAAGTTACAGGGGTCGATGAGCAGTTCTTC. Its protein is CASSREVTGVDEQFF.

This chain links TRBV6-5 with TRBJ1-2, with D tentatively TRBD1 (5 bases). This CDR3 is built from 13 residues. V was shortened by 6 bases and J by 4 bases, with 12 bases between the two germline ends. CDR1 MNHEY and CDR2 SVGAGI come from the germline V gene. The CDR3 DNA reads as TGTGCCAGCAGGGGGCGGAACTTCTATGGCTACACCTTC. This sequence encodes CASRGRNFYGYTF.

This chain joins TRBV18 and TRBJ1-4, with D tentatively TRBD1 (6 bases). The V end lost 1 base, the J end lost 7 bases, and 13 bases lay between the germline ends. In germline, CDR1 is KGHSH, CDR2 LQKENI. The CDR3 is 15 amino acids. The CDR3 loop is CASSPLQGRGEKLFF. The DNA of the CDR3 is TGTGCCAGCTCACCACTACAGGGAAGAGGTGAAAAACTGTTTTTT.

This clone was counted a single time. This sequence joins TRBV19 and TRBJ1-4; 7 positions match TRBD1. The CDR3 contains 17 residues. CDR1 and CDR2 from the germline V gene are LNHDA and SQIVND (reference sequence). V was pared by 7 bases and J by 0 bases, with 11 bases of the junction left unmatched. The chain's CDR3 is CASTPRAGQSTNEKLFF. In DNA, the CDR3 is TGTGCCAGTACCCCCCGTGCGGGACAGTCAACTAATGAAAAACTGTTTTTT.

The V call is TRBV18, the J call TRBJ2-1; 10 bases match TRBD1. The length of the CDR3 is 15 residues. Germline V gives CDR1 KGHSH, CDR2 LQKENI. J gave up 5 bases and V 2 bases, and 3 bases lay outside the gene matches. This CDR3 reads CASSPEGQGNNEQFF. The CDR3 DNA follows: TGTGCCAGCTCACCAGAGGGACAGGGGAACAATGAGCAGTTCTTC.

This chain links TRBV6-5 with TRBJ1-3; the D gene is possibly TRBD1 (6 bases). V was clipped by 8 bases and J by 2 bases, with 13 bases between them. Germline V gives CDR1 MNHEY, CDR2 SVGAGI. The CDR3 runs 14 residues. In DNA, the CDR3 is TGTGCCAGCTCCAATGGGGGCACTGGAAACACCATATATTTT. It specifies CASSNGGTGNTIYF.

The chain recombines TRBV12-3 or TRBV12-4 with TRBJ2-1; D remains unclear. The CDR3 covers 13 residues. Trimming removed 3 bases from V and 5 bases from J, with 8 bases in between. The CDR3 here is CASSFIRDNEQFF. The DNA for the CDR3 is TGTGCCAGCAGTTTCATCCGGGACAATGAGCAGTTCTTC.

The chain has TRBV2 and TRBJ2-7; 7 nucleotides match TRBD2. CDR3 length: 15 amino acids. Trimming took 3 bases from V and 3 from J; bases not matched to a gene: 8. Germline CDR1 is SNHLY and CDR2 is FYNNEI. In DNA, the CDR3 is TGTGCCAGCAGTGAGAGCGGGACTTTCCTCTACGAGCAGTACTTC. Protein: CASSESGTFLYEQYF.

This chain joins TRBV18 and TRBJ1-3; D remains unclear. Germline loops: CDR1 KGHSH, CDR2 LQKENI. This CDR3 is 14 amino acids long. V was cut by 2 bases and J by 7 bases, with 12 bases left in between. The CDR3 here is CASSPARQTNTIYF. Here the CDR3 DNA reads TGTGCCAGCTCACCAGCCAGGCAAACTAACACCATATATTTT.

There are a few counts of this clone. Other DNA sequences in this specimen translate into the identical CDR3. The chain combines TRBV5-1 with TRBJ2-7, with D perhaps TRBD2 (6 bases). The CDR3 is 14 residues long. Trimming pared 0 bases from V and 7 bases from J, leaving 14 bases between. Germline CDR1 SGHRS, CDR2 YFSETQ. The CDR3 sequence is CASSLAATAGEQYF. The CDR3 bases are TGCGCCAGCAGCTTGGCCGCCACCGCGGGGGAGCAGTACTTC.

The V and J genes are TRBV5-8 and TRBJ2-3; TRBD1 is a possible D gene (6 bases). Deletions cut 5 bases from V and 5 bases from J, with 15 bases between. The length of the CDR3 is 14 residues. Per the germline V gene, CDR1 is SGHTS and CDR2 is YDEGEE. In nucleotides, the CDR3 is TGTGCCAGCAGTTGGGGGCTGTGGGGAGATACGCAGTATTTT. As protein: CASSWGLWGDTQYF.

V is TRBV5-4 and J is TRBJ2-3, with TRBD2 as a possible D gene (5 bases). The CDR3 loop spans 14 amino acids. The V and J ends lost 4 bases and 2 bases respectively, with 11 bases between them. Germline lookup yields CDR1 SGHNT and CDR2 YYREEE (reference sequence). Written as DNA, the CDR3 is TGTGCCAGCAGCCGGGCCGGGGACACAGATACGCAGTATTTT. Its translation is CASSRAGDTDTQYF.

This chain links TRBV19 with TRBJ2-1, with 8 bases lining up with TRBD1. CDR1 LNHDA and CDR2 SQIVND come from the germline V gene (reference sequence). V lost 7 bases and J lost 5; bases outside the gene matches: 7. The CDR3 runs 14 residues. This CDR3 reads CASTPGGPNNEQFF. CDR3 bases: TGTGCCAGTACCCCAGGGGGCCCGAACAATGAGCAGTTCTTC. Supplemented by reference TRBV19 and TRBJ2-1, the full variable domain reads DGGITQSPKYLFRKEGQNVTLSCEQNLNHDAMYWYRQDPGQGLRLIYYSQIVNDFQKGDIAEGYSVSREKKESFPLTVTSAQKNPTAFYLCASTPGGPNNEQFFGPGTRLTVL.

The table lists this clone with a count of one. The CDR3, as DNA: TGTGCCAGCAGCTCGATGGACAGATACAATGAGCAGTTCTTC. It encodes CASSSMDRYNEQFF. This sequence joins TRBV27 and TRBJ2-1; the D gene is possibly TRBD1 (6 bases). Germline lookup yields CDR1 MNHEY and CDR2 SMNVEV (reference sequence). The V end lost 6 bases, the J end lost 4 bases, and 13 bases lay between the germline ends. The CDR3 is made up of 14 amino acids.

The chain combines TRBV7-6 with TRBJ1-1, with a tentative D call TRBD1 (6 bases). Trimming removed 2 bases at V and 0 bases at J, with 10 bases between. The germline CDR1 and CDR2 sequences are SGHVS and FNYEAQ. The CDR3 runs to 15 residues. CDR3 loop: CASSLSQGMNTEAFF. The CDR3, as DNA: TGTGCCAGCAGCTTAAGTCAGGGGATGAACACTGAAGCTTTCTTT.

The chain couples TRBV2 to TRBJ1-2, with 9 bases lining up with TRBD1. Germline V gives CDR1 SNHLY, CDR2 FYNNEI. This CDR3 is 13 amino acids long. Trimming removed 6 bases from V and 6 bases from J; junction bases left unmatched: 5. The CDR3 is CASRVGQGNGYTF. DNA of the CDR3: TGTGCCAGCAGAGTTGGACAGGGGAATGGCTACACCTTC.

This clone appeared a single time. The V and J genes are TRBV7-2 and TRBJ1-3; tentative D call: TRBD1 (6 bases). Germline CDR1 is SGHTA and CDR2 is FQGNSA. This CDR3 region has 15 residues. The V and J ends lost 5 bases and 0 bases respectively, with 11 bases between them. CDR3 sequence (DNA): TGTGCCAGCAGCACATCGACAGGCTCTGGAAACACCATATATTTT. This translates into CASSTSTGSGNTIYF. The variable domain in full, completed from reference TRBV7-2 and TRBJ1-3, reads GAGVSQSPSNKVTEKGKDVELRCDPISGHTALYWYRQSLGQGLEFLIYFQGNSAPDKSGLPSDRFSAERTGGSVSTLTIQRTQQEDSAVYLCASSTSTGSGNTIYFGEGSWLTVV.

This chain connects TRBV28 to TRBJ1-6; no reliable D call. There are 15 residues in the CDR3. Per germline, CDR1 MDHEN and CDR2 SYDVKM. Trimming left V 5 bases short and J 0 bases short, with 8 bases between. In DNA, the CDR3 is TGTGCCAGCAGTACCATGAGCTCCTATAATTCACCCCTCCACTTT. Encoded protein: CASSTMSSYNSPLHF.

The chain has TRBV6-5 and TRBJ1-1, with 7 bases fitting TRBD1. J gave up 9 bases and V 4 bases, and 8 bases lay outside the gene matches. The CDR3 consists of 13 residues. From germline, CDR1 is MNHEY and CDR2 SVGAGI. The CDR3 loop is CASSLGQAAQAFF. CDR3 nucleotides: TGTGCCAGCAGTTTAGGACAGGCTGCACAAGCTTTCTTT.

V usage is TRBV7-2 and J usage is TRBJ1-5, with a tentative D call TRBD1 (6 bases). Trimming pared 2 bases from V and 8 bases from J, leaving 13 bases between. The CDR3 extends over 14 amino acids. CDR1 and CDR2 (germline): SGHTA, FQGNSA. The CDR3 loop is CASSLSGTGKPQHF. The CDR3 DNA reads TGTGCCAGCAGCTTATCGGGTACAGGGAAGCCCCAGCATTTT.

This CDR3 is CASSYSVSSGGDTDTQYF. CDR3 bases: TGTGCCAGCAGTTACTCAGTATCCAGCGGGGGGGACACAGATACGCAGTATTTT. This chain uses TRBV6-2 or TRBV6-3 with TRBJ2-3; 10 bases agree with TRBD2. The CDR3 runs 18 residues. With V trimmed by 0 bases and J by 2 bases, 8 bases remained unmatched. CDR1 is MNHEY and CDR2 is SVGEGT in the germline V gene.

The chain links TRBV25-1 to TRBJ2-5; 9 bases line up with TRBD1. The CDR3 extends over 15 amino acids. V dropped 6 bases and J dropped 1; count of bases not matched to a gene: 6. From germline, CDR1 is MGHDK and CDR2 SYGVNS. DNA for the CDR3: TGTGCCAGCAGAGATAAACAGGGGGCCCAAGAGACCCAGTACTTC. Protein product: CASRDKQGAQETQYF.

The chain recombines TRBV7-8 with TRBJ1-1; 7 bases line up with TRBD1. The germline gives CDR1 SGHVS, CDR2 FQNEAQ. Trimming cost V 5 bases and J 2 bases; bases outside gene matches: 8. This CDR3 region has 15 residues. CDR3 amino acids: CASSPRGTGNTEAFF. The CDR3 nucleotides are TGTGCCAGCAGCCCCAGGGGGACGGGAAACACTGAAGCTTTCTTT.

V and J are TRBV19 and TRBJ2-2, with 10 bases matching TRBD1. The germline V gene has CDR1 LNHDA and CDR2 SQIVND (reference sequence). With V trimmed by 9 bases and J by 2 bases, 9 bases remained unmatched. The CDR3 runs 16 residues. The chain's CDR3 is CASRIGQGVNTGELFF. For the CDR3, the DNA is TGTGCCAGCCGGATAGGACAGGGGGTCAACACCGGGGAGCTGTTTTTT.

There are a few counts of this clone. This chain joins TRBV9 and TRBJ2-5, with 10 bases aligning to TRBD2. Losses at the gene ends were 0 bases for V and 1 base for J; bases not matched to a gene: 9. CDR1 SGDLS and CDR2 YYNGEE come from the germline V gene. The CDR3 is 18 residues long. CDR3 sequence reads: CASSVGSIAGGFQETQYF. CDR3 DNA: TGTGCCAGCAGCGTAGGCAGCATAGCGGGAGGCTTCCAAGAGACCCAGTACTTC.